A selection of T cell receptor beta chains follows, all from one sample in a study of cytomegalovirus exposure and HLA in healthy donors. Sequenced by immunoSEQ multiplex PCR; TCRdb stores in-frame clones only, minus some. The sample contains approximately 150,000 clones, roughly 80% of which appear only once. The sample was PBMCs. The receptors were gathered from a woman aged 25 to 39 in good health and CMV-seropositive. Each CDR3 is given with its conserved first and last residue. The D gene is left open where the match is weak. The size field is filled for only some rows; it gives once, few, many or a size class.

j_gene | abundance | d_gene | v_gene | len | CDR3aa | CDR3nt
TRBJ1-2 | . | . | TRBV6-4 | 13 | CASSVGRFYGYTF | TGTGCCAGCAGTGTGGGGAGGTTCTATGGCTACACCTTC
TRBJ2-7 | few | . | TRBV21-1 | 16 | CASSAFRDRDAYEQYF | TGTGCCAGCAGCGCCTTCAGGGACAGGGACGCTTACGAGCAGTACTTC
TRBJ2-2 | few | TRBD1 | TRBV6-6 | 16 | CASSRRGQGALGELFF | TGTGCCAGCAGTCGCCGGGGACAGGGGGCCTTGGGGGAGCTGTTTTTT
TRBJ2-3 | . | . | TRBV7-9 | 16 | CASSLEVTTRTDTQYF | TGTGCCAGCAGCTTAGAAGTGACGACACGCACAGATACGCAGTATTTT
TRBJ2-5 | . | TRBD1 | TRBV7-2 | 15 | CASSLGDRGGETQYF | TGTGCCAGCAGCTTAGGGGACAGAGGCGGTGAGACCCAGTACTTC
TRBJ2-7 | . | TRBD1 | TRBV4-3 | 15 | CASSQDQGARNEQYF | TGCGCCAGCAGCCAAGATCAGGGGGCGCGTAACGAGCAGTACTTC
TRBJ2-5 | . | TRBD1 | TRBV2 | 14 | CASIDEGARGSQYF | TGTGCCAGCATCGACGAGGGGGCTCGAGGGAGCCAGTACTTC
TRBJ1-5 | . | . | TRBV7-4 | 18 | CASSPVPDSAGDHQPQHF | TGTGCCAGCAGCCCCGTTCCCGACAGTGCGGGGGATCATCAGCCCCAGCATTTT
TRBJ2-3 | . | TRBD1 | TRBV7-7 | 14 | CASSLGQGTDTQYF | TGTGCCAGCAGCTTAGGACAGGGGACAGATACGCAGTATTTT
TRBJ1-3 | . | TRBD1 | TRBV4-2 | 16 | CASSPGQGTSGNTIYF | TGTGCCAGCAGCCCCGGACAGGGCACCTCTGGAAACACCATATATTTT
TRBJ1-6 | . | TRBD1 | TRBV6-5 | 16 | CASSYAFGQGNSPLHF | TGTGCCAGCAGTTACGCCTTCGGACAGGGTAATTCACCCCTCCACTTT
TRBJ2-5 | few | . | TRBV18 | 15 | CASSPSGALRETQYF | TGTGCCAGCTCACCGTCAGGGGCCCTCCGGGAGACCCAGTACTTC
TRBJ2-1 | . | . | TRBV4-2 | 12 | CASSQRGDEQFF | TGTGCCAGCAGCCAACGGGGTGATGAGCAGTTCTTC
TRBJ1-2 | . | . | TRBV27 | 13 | CARKVGGVYGYTF | TGTGCCCGAAAGGTGGGGGGGGTATATGGCTACACCTTC
TRBJ1-6 | . | TRBD1 | TRBV28 | 16 | CASSGQGIIFNSPLHF | TGTGCCAGCAGTGGACAGGGAATCATTTTCAATTCACCCCTCCACTTT
TRBJ2-1 | . | TRBD1 | TRBV10-3 | 12 | CAIRSQGVKQFF | TGTGCCATCAGGTCACAGGGGGTGAAGCAGTTCTTC
TRBJ2-1 | . | TRBD2 | TRBV7-2 | 15 | CASSLTSGVYNEQFF | TGTGCCAGCAGCCTTACTAGCGGGGTCTACAATGAGCAGTTCTTC
TRBJ1-5 | . | . | TRBV19 | 12 | CASSDTYQPQHF | TGTGCCAGTTCGGACACGTATCAGCCCCAGCATTTT
TRBJ1-6 | . | . | TRBV19 | 15 | CASRLRGRYNSPLHF | TGTGCCAGTAGGCTCAGGGGTAGGTATAATTCACCCCTCCACTTT
TRBJ1-3 | . | . | TRBV6-6 | 13 | CASSSALHSTIYF | TGTGCCAGCAGTTCCGCCCTCCATAGCACCATATATTTT
TRBJ2-3 | . | . | TRBV5-6 | 15 | CASSLRAKGSDTQYF | TGTGCCAGCAGCTTGAGGGCAAAGGGGTCAGATACGCAGTATTTT
TRBJ1-6 | . | TRBD1 | TRBV28 | 15 | CASSTGGSYNSPLHF | TGTGCCAGCAGTACAGGGGGCTCCTATAATTCACCCCTCCACTTT
TRBJ2-3 | few | . | TRBV27 | 14 | CASSRTFSTDTQYF | TGTGCCAGCAGCCGGACATTTAGCACAGATACGCAGTATTTT
TRBJ2-4 | few | . | TRBV5-1 | 15 | CASSFIGGAENIQYF | TGCGCCAGCAGCTTTATTGGGGGGGCGGAAAACATTCAGTACTTC
TRBJ2-6 | . | . | TRBV7-6 | 19 | CASSFHSRDLSSGANVLTF | TGTGCCAGCAGCTTTCATAGCCGGGACTTGAGCTCTGGGGCCAACGTCCTGACTTTC
TRBJ1-1 | . | . | TRBV7-9 | 13 | CASSLYARTEAFF | TGTGCCAGCAGCTTATACGCGCGCACTGAAGCTTTCTTT
TRBJ1-5 | . | . | TRBV28 | 14 | CASLWGSGNQPQHF | TGTGCCAGCCTATGGGGCAGCGGCAATCAGCCCCAGCATTTT
TRBJ2-5 | . | TRBD1 | TRBV5-1 | 13 | CASSLQGVETQYF | TGCGCCAGCAGCTTACAGGGGGTTGAGACCCAGTACTTC
TRBJ2-7 | . | . | TRBV18 | 14 | CASSPGLSLGEQYF | TGTGCCAGCTCACCTGGACTATCGTTAGGCGAGCAGTACTTC
TRBJ1-2 | . | . | TRBV28 | 13 | CASTKAASVGYTF | TGTGCCAGCACCAAAGCCGCCTCGGTCGGCTACACCTTC
TRBJ2-1 | . | TRBD2 | TRBV9 | 17 | CASSLISGGLSSNEQFF | TGTGCCAGCAGCTTAATCAGCGGGGGGCTATCTAGTAATGAGCAGTTCTTC
TRBJ1-4 | . | TRBD1 | TRBV30 | 12 | CAWGQDIEKLFF | TGTGCCTGGGGACAGGATATTGAAAAACTGTTTTTT
TRBJ2-3 | . | TRBD1 | TRBV5-1 | 15 | CASSPWTGSTDTQYF | TGCGCCAGCAGCCCCTGGACAGGAAGCACAGATACGCAGTATTTT
TRBJ2-7 | . | . | TRBV4-2 | 16 | CASSQDMTGPKYEQYF | TGTGCCAGCAGCCAAGATATGACAGGCCCGAAGTACGAGCAGTACTTC
TRBJ2-5 | . | . | TRBV19 | 14 | CASRISAAQETQYF | TGTGCCAGTAGAATCTCAGCAGCGCAAGAGACCCAGTACTTC
TRBJ1-2 | . | TRBD1 | TRBV7-2 | 15 | CASSIRQGSNYGYTF | TGTGCCAGCAGCATAAGACAGGGGTCTAACTATGGCTACACCTTC
TRBJ1-1 | . | . | TRBV5-4 | 17 | CASSSLKPGTLNTEAFF | TGTGCCAGCAGCTCCTTAAAACCCGGGACACTGAACACTGAAGCTTTCTTT
TRBJ2-7 | . | TRBD1 | TRBV30 | 15 | CAWSNGWVDRDEQYF | TGTGCCTGGAGCAACGGATGGGTTGACAGGGACGAGCAGTACTTC
TRBJ1-2 | . | . | TRBV6-6 | 13 | CASTFNRAYGYTF | TGTGCCAGCACCTTTAACAGGGCCTATGGCTACACCTTC
TRBJ2-1 | . | . | TRBV9 | 15 | CASSVGANQNNEQFF | TGTGCCAGCAGCGTAGGGGCAAATCAAAACAATGAGCAGTTCTTC
TRBJ1-1 | . | . | TRBV5-1 | 14 | CASSLLGVETEAFF | TGCGCCAGCAGCTTACTCGGGGTTGAAACTGAAGCTTTCTTT
TRBJ2-7 | . | TRBD1 | TRBV12-5 | 15 | CASGQIGTGFYEQYF | TGTGCTAGTGGACAGATCGGGACAGGGTTCTACGAGCAGTACTTC
TRBJ2-6 | . | TRBD1 | TRBV7-2 | 20 | CASSLAPGQGAHSGANVLTF | TGTGCCAGCAGCTTAGCGCCGGGACAGGGCGCACACTCTGGGGCCAACGTCCTGACTTTC
TRBJ2-1 | many | . | TRBV11-3 | 17 | CASSPTRSARSLNEQFF | TGTGCCAGCAGCCCCACTCGGTCAGCTAGGTCCTTAAATGAGCAGTTCTTC
TRBJ1-1 | . | TRBD1 | TRBV7-9 | 14 | CASKEQGADTEAFF | TGTGCCAGCAAGGAACAGGGGGCTGACACTGAAGCTTTCTTT